A single sample gave rise to the 2 T cell receptor beta chains below, sequenced in a study of naive and memory T cell subsets. An equimolar mix of two oligonucleotides served as the beta constant-region primer for TRBC1 and TRBC2. The ligated cDNA underwent four PCR rounds using SP2 and nested alpha and beta constant-region primers. TCRdb itself ran the UMI-ligation and nested PCR reads through MiXCR, one entry per CDR3 protein. The sample includes approximately 9,300 distinct CDR3 sequences, 5.5% to 6.5% of them seen just once. Input material: CD4+ TEMRA cells from blood. Documented subset: effector memory re-expressing CD45RA, CD45RA+ CD27-. The source is a human donor in good health.

This clonotype was counted only a few times. CDR3 loop: CASSLALDYEQYF. The CDR3 coding sequence is TGTGCCAGCAGCTTAGCCCTGGACTACGAGCAGTACTTC. The chain carries TRBV7-6 and TRBJ2-7; D is undetermined. The germline V gene has CDR1 SGHVS and CDR2 FNYEAQ. Trimming removed 0 bases at V and 3 bases at J, with 6 bases between. This CDR3 contains 13 residues.

This clonotype was observed once. Since a much larger clone is just one base distant, this may be a read error. The CDR3 DNA is TGTGCCAGCCGCGGGACAAGGGGAATGGGTCAGCCCCAGCATTTT. This translates into CASRGTRGMGQPQHF. The rearrangement joins TRBV27 to TRBJ1-5; a possible D gene is TRBD1 (6 bases). Germline V gene lookup returns CDR1 MNHEY and CDR2 SMNVEV (reference sequence). The length of the CDR3 is 15 residues. Trimming removed 8 bases at V and 6 bases at J, with 20 bases between.